These 31 T cell receptor beta chains were all obtained from the same sample, sequenced in a study of cytomegalovirus exposure and HLA in healthy donors. The PCR had 60 Vbeta and 13 Jbeta primers. Sequencing was performed with immunoSEQ multiplex PCR; in TCRdb, only in-frame clones are kept and a portion is missing. This listing includes around 140,000 clones. Sequenced input: PBMCs. All receptors derive from a male donor in good health and CMV-seronegative.

This rearrangement joins TRBV6-1 to TRBJ1-2, with a weak D call TRBD1 (5 bases). The ends were cut back, 6 bases at V and 0 bases at J, with 14 bases in the middle. Germline V gene sequence: CDR1 MNHNS, CDR2 SASEGT. The CDR3 sequence is 15 residues long. CDR3 in amino acids: CASRRPRAANYGYTF. CDR3 nucleotide sequence: TGTGCCAGCAGGCGCCCCAGGGCCGCTAACTATGGCTACACCTTC.

This chain joins TRBV7-9 and TRBJ2-7; 7 bases align to TRBD1. Germline V gene data show CDR1 as SEHNR and CDR2 as FQNEAQ (reference sequence). V lost 5 bases and J lost 1; bases outside the gene matches: 5. The CDR3 has 14 amino acids. CDR3 sequence (DNA): TGTGCCAGCAGCCCCCCAGGGGGATCCTACGAGCAGTACTTC. Protein product: CASSPPGGSYEQYF.

The chain uses TRBV6-5 and TRBJ2-1; D might be TRBD1 (6 bases). The CDR3 spans 11 residues. The V and J ends lost 5 bases and 9 bases respectively, with 8 bases between them. Looked up from germline, CDR1 is MNHEY and CDR2 is SVGAGI. The CDR3 DNA is TGTGCCAGCAGTCAGGGGTCTGAGCAGTTCTTC. Residues: CASSQGSEQFF.

J is TRBJ2-3 and V is TRBV4-1, with 16 nucleotides matching TRBD2. CDR3 size: 18 residues. Germline CDR1 reads MGHRA; CDR2 reads YSYEKL. The V segment lost 1 base and the J segment 5 bases; nucleotides outside the gene matches: 6. CDR3 protein: CASSQGGLAGGRGDTQYF. The CDR3, as DNA: TGCGCCAGCAGCCAAGGGGGACTAGCGGGAGGGAGAGGAGATACGCAGTATTTT.

This chain uses TRBV15 with TRBJ2-7; TRBD1 might be the D (5 bases). V dropped 3 bases and J dropped 0 bases, with 12 bases sitting between them. CDR1 and CDR2 from the germline V gene are LNHNV and YYDKDF (reference sequence). The CDR3 extends over 15 amino acids. Written as DNA, the CDR3 is TGTGCCACCAGCAGTTGGCAGGGTGCCTCCTACGAGCAGTACTTC. Amino acid sequence: CATSSWQGASYEQYF.

As to this clone: The identical CDR3 is also encoded by other nucleotide sequences in the sample. J is TRBJ1-1 and V is TRBV18; 8 nucleotides agree with TRBD1. The trim removed 3 bases at V and 1 base at J, leaving 1 base unmatched. Germline loops: CDR1 KGHSH, CDR2 LQKENI. The CDR3 length is 14 residues. This CDR3 reads CASSPQGANTEAFF. DNA for the CDR3: TGTGCCAGCTCACCCCAGGGGGCGAACACTGAAGCTTTCTTT.

The V gene is TRBV11-2, the J gene TRBJ2-2; TRBD1 agrees at 7 bases. This CDR3 has 16 residues. V lost 5 bases, J lost 0 bases, and 6 bases stayed unmatched. Germline V lookup: CDR1 SGHAT, CDR2 FQNNGV. As DNA, the CDR3 is TGTGCCAGCAGCCCTCTGACAGGGACGAACACCGGGGAGCTGTTTTTT. Encoded protein: CASSPLTGTNTGELFF.

The genes are TRBV14 and TRBJ2-2; D remains ambiguous. Germline V gene sequence: CDR1 SGHDN, CDR2 FVKESK. Trimming cost V 0 bases and J 5 bases, with 10 bases left between them. CDR3 length: 15 residues. CDR3 protein: CASSQDFLVTGELFF. The CDR3 DNA reads as TGTGCCAGCAGCCAAGATTTCCTTGTGACCGGGGAGCTGTTTTTT.

The V gene is TRBV30, the J gene TRBJ1-4; D gene uncertain. This CDR3 is 15 amino acids long. Trimming stripped 3 bases from V and 0 bases from J, with 11 bases between. The germline V gene has CDR1 GTSNPN and CDR2 SVGIG (reference sequence). The CDR3 nucleotides read TGTGCCTGGAGCCCGGGGATTACAACTAATGAAAAACTGTTTTTT. Its translation: CAWSPGITTNEKLFF.

J is TRBJ1-3 and V is TRBV19; D remains unclear. The CDR3 is made up of 17 amino acids. The germline CDR1 and CDR2 sequences are LNHDA and SQIVND (reference sequence). V was pared by 0 bases and J by 0 bases, with 12 bases between. CDR3 DNA: TGTGCCAGTAGTATAGATCCATCCACGAGCTCTGGAAACACCATATATTTT. Translated: CASSIDPSTSSGNTIYF.

The V and J genes are TRBV7-9 and TRBJ2-5, with a weak D call TRBD2 (5 bases). CDR1 SEHNR and CDR2 FQNEAQ come from the germline V gene (reference sequence). The V gene lost 6 bases and the J gene lost 7 bases, with 12 bases spanning the gap. This CDR3 has 12 amino acids. CDR3 loop: CASSRHEGTQYF. The CDR3 coding sequence is TGTGCCAGCAGTCGACATGAGGGGACCCAGTACTTC.

The rearrangement joins TRBV30 to TRBJ1-4, with 7 bases identical to TRBD1. The junction had 16 bases not matched to a gene; V was cut back by 3 bases and J by 9 bases. Looked up from germline, CDR1 is GTSNPN and CDR2 is SVGIG (reference sequence). This CDR3 is 16 amino acids long. The CDR3 nucleotides are TGTGCCTGGAGGGGTGAATCAGGGGGATTCAGGAAAAAACTGTTTTTT. This sequence encodes CAWRGESGGFRKKLFF.

The rearrangement joins TRBV19 to TRBJ2-1; D is perhaps TRBD1 (6 bases). This CDR3 contains 14 residues. Trimming shortened V by 1 base and J by 5 bases, and 9 bases separated the two germline ends. Germline CDR1 is LNHDA and CDR2 is SQIVND (reference sequence). CDR3 DNA: TGTGCCAGTAGTATAGGGACAGCCCACAATGAGCAGTTCTTC. Encoded protein: CASSIGTAHNEQFF.

The CDR3 loop is CSVEDTQGVLYGYTF. The CDR3 DNA follows: TGCAGCGTTGAAGATACCCAGGGGGTACTCTATGGCTACACCTTC. V is TRBV29-1 and J is TRBJ1-2; 7 nucleotides line up with TRBD1. The J segment lost 4 bases and the V segment lost 0 bases, leaving 8 bases of the junction unmatched. CDR1 is SQVTM and CDR2 is ANQGSEA in the germline V gene. The CDR3 is 15 amino acids.

CDR3 coding DNA: TGCGCCAGCAGTCCGGGATCAGCCTACGAGCAGTACTTC. Translation: CASSPGSAYEQYF. The chain is built from TRBV10-2 and TRBJ2-5, with D possibly TRBD2 on 5 matching bases. Matching the DNA end better, TRBJ2-7 makes the J call doubtful. Per germline, CDR1 WSHSY and CDR2 SAAADI. The CDR3 runs 13 residues.

The rearrangement links TRBV19 to TRBJ2-4; D gene ambiguous. The CDR3 contains 15 residues. Germline V lookup: CDR1 LNHDA, CDR2 SQIVND (reference sequence). The V end was cut by 2 bases, the J end by 8 bases, with 16 bases between. The CDR3 nucleotides are TGTGCCAGTAGTATACCAAGACATAATGATGACATTCAGTACTTC. As protein: CASSIPRHNDDIQYF.

The chain is built from TRBV30 and TRBJ2-7, with TRBD2 as a possible D gene (6 bases). Trimming cost V 7 bases and J 6 bases, with 13 bases left between them. Per the germline V gene, CDR1 is GTSNPN and CDR2 is SVGIG (reference sequence). This CDR3 has 11 residues. CDR3 coding DNA: TGTGCCTTTGGGAGGAGAAGCGAGCAGTACTTC. Translation gives CAFGRRSEQYF.

V and J are TRBV18 and TRBJ2-3; TRBD2 agrees at 9 bases. CDR3 length: 16 amino acids. V lost 6 bases to trimming and J lost 5 bases; unmatched junction nucleotides: 12. Germline V gene lookup returns CDR1 KGHSH and CDR2 LQKENI. The CDR3 sequence is CASSPLGSGSKDTQYF. DNA for the CDR3: TGTGCCAGCTCCCCGTTGGGTAGCGGGAGTAAAGATACGCAGTATTTT.

V usage is TRBV15 and J usage is TRBJ1-5; 7 bases are shared with TRBD1. Unmatched junction bases numbered 8, after V lost 7 bases and J lost 2 bases. CDR3 length: 15 amino acids. Germline CDR1 LNHNV, CDR2 YYDKDF (reference sequence). CDR3 loop: CATTMQGERNQPQHF. In nucleotides, the CDR3 is TGTGCCACCACTATGCAGGGGGAACGCAATCAGCCCCAGCATTTT. Using reference TRBV15 and TRBJ1-5 for the parts outside the CDR3, the full variable domain is DAMVIQNPRYQVTQFGKPVTLSCSQTLNHNVMYWYQQKSSQAPKLLFHYYDKDFNNEADTPDNFQSRRPNTSFCFLDIRSPGLGDTAMYLCATTMQGERNQPQHFGDGTRLSIL.

The chain uses TRBV6-6 and TRBJ1-1; D might be TRBD1 (5 bases). CDR3 length equals 16 residues. Germline V lookup: CDR1 MNHNY, CDR2 SVGAGI (reference sequence). Trimming took 6 bases from V and 1 from J, leaving 18 bases between them. CDR3 nucleotides: TGTGCCAGCAGGTCCGGCCCGGCTACAGGGAACACTGAAGCTTTCTTT. Translating it yields CASRSGPATGNTEAFF.

The V gene is TRBV27, the J gene TRBJ2-7, with a possible D match to TRBD1 (5 bases). V was shortened by 0 bases and J by 4 bases, with 13 bases between the two germline ends. The CDR3 runs 15 residues. Germline values: CDR1 MNHEY, CDR2 SMNVEV (reference sequence). CDR3 region: CASSLSLGAGYEQYF. CDR3 nucleotide sequence: TGTGCCAGCAGTTTATCCCTAGGGGCCGGTTACGAGCAGTACTTC.

The J gene is TRBJ2-1, the V gene TRBV2; D gene ambiguous. The CDR3 totals 15 residues. Germline loops: CDR1 SNHLY, CDR2 FYNNEI. V gave up 4 bases and J gave up 6 bases, with 16 bases separating them. Here the CDR3 reads CASSGGGRAANEQFF. The CDR3 bases are TGTGCCAGCAGTGGAGGCGGAAGAGCCGCCAATGAGCAGTTCTTC.

The CDR3 reads CASSPEGGVGYTF. In DNA form, the CDR3 reads TGTGCCAGCTCACCAGAAGGGGGTGTCGGCTACACCTTC. The genes are TRBV18 and TRBJ1-2, with TRBD1 as a possible D gene (6 bases). The CDR3 loop spans 13 amino acids. Germline assignment: CDR1 KGHSH and CDR2 LQKENI. Between the trimmed V and J ends, which lost 2 bases and 8 bases, there was a span of 12 bases. Looking up the rest from reference TRBV18 and TRBJ1-2 gives the full variable domain: NAGVMQNPRHLVRRRGQEARLRCSPMKGHSHVYWYRQLPEEGLKFMVYLQKENIIDESGMPKERFSAEFPKEGPSILRIQQVVRGDSAAYFCASSPEGGVGYTFGSGTRLTVV.

This sequence joins TRBV29-1 and TRBJ1-2; D remains ambiguous. The germline V gene encodes CDR1 SQVTM and CDR2 ANQGSEA. CDR3 size: 15 residues. V shed 5 bases and J shed 5 bases, with 21 bases lying between them. The CDR3 loop is CSVLSATRTPYGYTF. The CDR3, as DNA: TGCAGCGTTTTATCAGCGACGAGGACTCCTTATGGCTACACCTTC.

The chain couples TRBV28 to TRBJ1-2, with 8 bases matching TRBD1. The CDR3 loop spans 13 amino acids. The V and J ends lost 10 bases and 8 bases, in that order; junction bases with no gene match: 12. Germline-derived CDR1 and CDR2 are MDHEN and SYDVKM. The CDR3 region has the DNA TGTGCCATTTCCCGGGACAGGCCTCGGGGCTACACCTTC. It encodes CAISRDRPRGYTF.

The V call is TRBV4-2, the J call TRBJ2-2; TRBD2 agrees at 7 bases. The V gene end was trimmed by 4 bases and the J gene end by 4 bases; junction bases not matched to a gene: 15. Per the germline V gene, CDR1 is LGHNA and CDR2 is YNFKEQ. This CDR3 comprises 18 residues. As DNA, the CDR3 is TGTGCCAGCAGCCGCCACCAATCCGGGACTACCTTCACCGGGGAGCTGTTTTTT. It codes for CASSRHQSGTTFTGELFF.

The gene calls are TRBV7-9 and TRBJ2-7, with no clear D. V lost 4 bases to trimming and J lost 3 bases, with 7 bases between them. This CDR3 is 12 amino acids long. CDR1 is SEHNR and CDR2 is FQNEAQ in the germline V gene (reference sequence). CDR3 protein: CASSSTVYEQYF. CDR3 nucleotides: TGTGCCAGCAGCTCGACTGTCTACGAGCAGTACTTC.

This chain joins TRBV5-1 and TRBJ1-1, with D tentatively TRBD1 (5 bases). This CDR3 comprises 15 residues. Germline V gives CDR1 SGHRS, CDR2 YFSETQ. V was shortened by 0 bases and J by 5 bases, with 14 bases between the two germline ends. CDR3 sequence: CASSLASSGRTEAFF. The CDR3 bases are TGCGCCAGCAGCTTGGCCTCATCAGGGCGGACTGAAGCTTTCTTT.

V and J are TRBV5-6 and TRBJ1-5; 7 bases align to TRBD1. This CDR3 region has 16 residues. J was trimmed by 3 bases and V by 1 base; bases with no gene match: 7. From germline, CDR1 is SGHDT and CDR2 YYEEEE. CDR3 sequence reads: CASSLSATGLNQPQHF. CDR3 bases: TGTGCCAGCAGCTTGTCAGCGACAGGGCTCAATCAGCCCCAGCATTTT.

The chain uses TRBV5-1 and TRBJ2-4; 7 bases line up with TRBD2. Germline loops: CDR1 SGHRS, CDR2 YFSETQ. This CDR3 has 13 residues. V was pared by 4 bases and J by 7 bases, with 5 bases of the junction left unmatched. The CDR3 DNA is TGCGCCAGCAGCCCCAGCGGGGAGAACATTCAGTACTTC. It is translated as CASSPSGENIQYF. Supplemented by reference TRBV5-1 and TRBJ2-4, the full variable domain reads KAGVTQTPRYLIKTRGQQVTLSCSPISGHRSVSWYQQTPGQGLQFLFEYFSETQRNKGNFPGRFSGRQFSNSRSEMNVSTLELGDSALYLCASSPSGENIQYFGAGTRLSVL.

The chain employs TRBV15 and TRBJ1-1; D remains unclear. The CDR3 sequence is 14 residues long. With 2 bases removed from V and 3 bases from J, the gap between germline ends came to 10 bases. Germline V gene sequence: CDR1 LNHNV, CDR2 YYDKDF (reference sequence). The CDR3 sequence: CATSRPPGHTEAFF. CDR3 coding DNA: TGTGCCACCAGCAGACCCCCCGGTCACACTGAAGCTTTCTTT.